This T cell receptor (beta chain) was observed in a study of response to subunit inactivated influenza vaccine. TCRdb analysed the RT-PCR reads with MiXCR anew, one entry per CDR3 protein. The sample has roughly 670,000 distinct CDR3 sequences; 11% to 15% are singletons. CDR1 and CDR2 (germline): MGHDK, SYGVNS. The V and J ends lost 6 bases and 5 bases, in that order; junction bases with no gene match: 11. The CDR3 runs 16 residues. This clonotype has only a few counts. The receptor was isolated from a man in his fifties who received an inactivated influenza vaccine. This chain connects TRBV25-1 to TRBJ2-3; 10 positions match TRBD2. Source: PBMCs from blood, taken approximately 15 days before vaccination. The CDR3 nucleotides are TGTGCCAGCAGCAAACTGAGCGGGAGGGTTGGAGATACGCAGTATTTT. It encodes CASSKLSGRVGDTQYF.